Shown below are 20 T cell receptor beta chains from a single sample sequenced in a study of early T cells in non-severe SARS-CoV-2 infection. TCRdb independently ran MiXCR on the 5' RACE reads; one entry per CDR3 protein. This sample carries 55,000 to 70,000 distinct CDR3 sequences, just under 5% of them seen once, and the ten largest clones take approximately 4.9%. Sequencing was done on a sample of whole blood. The receptors shown here come from an adult who was a healthcare worker with PCR-confirmed SARS-CoV-2 infection or an uninfected control (not recorded which).

Ten or more counts support this clonotype. This chain joins TRBV11-3 and TRBJ2-1, with D possibly matching TRBD1 (5 bases). V was pared by 5 bases and J by 8 bases, with 10 bases between. The CDR3 contains 12 residues. Germline V CDR1 and CDR2: SGHNT, YENEEA. CDR3 in DNA: TGTGCCAGCAGCCAGCAGGGTCATGAGCAGTTCTTC. Amino acid sequence: CASSQQGHEQFF.

This clonotype was detected many times. The V gene is TRBV19, the J gene TRBJ2-5; D remains ambiguous. CDR3 length equals 13 residues. Trimming removed 4 bases at V and 2 bases at J, with 8 bases between. Germline lookup yields CDR1 LNHDA and CDR2 SQIVND (reference sequence). In DNA form, the CDR3 reads TGTGCCAGTAGTAACCAGAGGCAAGAGACCCAGTACTTC. Its translation is CASSNQRQETQYF.

The chain is built from TRBV30 and TRBJ2-4, with 11 nucleotides matching TRBD2. There are 16 residues in the CDR3. V was clipped by 1 base and J by 3 bases; unmatched bases: 5. Germline CDR1 is GTSNPN and CDR2 is SVGIG (reference sequence). Here the CDR3 DNA reads TGTGCCTGGAGTGCAATCCTAGCGGGGGGCAAAAACATTCAGTACTTC. This gives the protein CAWSAILAGGKNIQYF.

This clonotype occurred many times. The rearrangement joins TRBV18 to TRBJ2-3; 7 positions match TRBD1. The V segment lost 1 base and the J segment 0 bases; nucleotides outside the gene matches: 7. Germline CDR1 reads KGHSH; CDR2 reads LQKENI. CDR3 length: 17 amino acids. The DNA of the CDR3 is TGTGCCAGCTCACCACGGCCAGGGGGAACTAGCACAGATACGCAGTATTTT. Its protein product is CASSPRPGGTSTDTQYF.

Note on this clonotype: One base away lies a much larger clone, so this may be a sequencing read error. This sequence joins TRBV6-5 and TRBJ1-1, with unresolved D. This CDR3 region has 13 residues. Trimming pared 1 base from V and 6 bases from J, leaving 9 bases between. CDR1 and CDR2 from the germline V gene are MNHEY and SVGAGI. Here the CDR3 reads CASSYYLGSEAFF. The CDR3 bases are TGTGCCAGCAGTTACTACCTCGGGTCTGAAGCTTTCTTT.

In its sample, this clonotype was seen many times. V is TRBV7-3 and J is TRBJ1-1, with D hard to call. The CDR3 sequence is 13 residues long. Germline V gives CDR1 SGHTA, CDR2 FQGTGA. V was clipped by 1 base and J by 3 bases, with 6 bases between them. As DNA, the CDR3 is TGTGCCAGCAGCTTAAGTCAGCACACTGAAGCTTTCTTT. Encoded protein: CASSLSQHTEAFF.

This clonotype turned up a few times. The chain uses TRBV20-1 and TRBJ2-3, with 11 bases that match TRBD2. The CDR3 runs 15 residues. In germline, CDR1 is DFQATT, CDR2 SNEGSKA (reference sequence). Losses at the gene ends were 5 bases for V and 4 bases for J; bases not matched to a gene: 8. CDR3 coding DNA: TGCAGTGCTCCAACTAGCGGGAGCGATCCAGATACGCAGTATTTT. Translation gives CSAPTSGSDPDTQYF.

This clonotype has a count of ten or more. The rearrangement joins TRBV18 to TRBJ1-6; D might be TRBD1 (5 bases). Trimming stripped 3 bases from V and 5 bases from J, with 5 bases between. This CDR3 comprises 13 residues. Germline V gene lookup returns CDR1 KGHSH and CDR2 LQKENI. The CDR3 reads CASSPGHNSPLHF. For the CDR3, the DNA is TGTGCCAGCTCACCGGGACATAATTCACCCCTCCACTTT.

A few counts support this clonotype. The rearrangement links TRBV6-6 to TRBJ1-1; D unresolved. V was trimmed by 10 bases and J by 0 bases, leaving 15 bases between them. This CDR3 has 14 residues. The germline CDR1 and CDR2 sequences are MNHNY and SVGAGI (reference sequence). This CDR3 is CANRVRPLNTEAFF. The DNA of the CDR3 is TGTGCCAACAGAGTGCGGCCGCTGAACACTGAAGCTTTCTTT.

The chain is built from TRBV5-1 and TRBJ2-5; D is ambiguous. This CDR3 is 16 amino acids long. The germline V gene encodes CDR1 SGHRS and CDR2 YFSETQ. Trimming removed 4 bases at V and 3 bases at J, with 19 bases between. CDR3 sequence reads: CASSPVLGIGEETQYF. As DNA, the CDR3 is TGCGCCAGCAGCCCAGTCCTGGGGATAGGCGAAGAGACCCAGTACTTC.

This clonotype was recorded many times. The CDR3 protein is CASSWGTIGTDTQYF. CDR3 nucleotide sequence: TGTGCCAGCAGCTGGGGGACTATTGGGACAGATACGCAGTATTTT. The rearrangement links TRBV7-9 to TRBJ2-3, with TRBD2 matching over 7 bases. Germline CDR1 reads SEHNR; CDR2 reads FQNEAQ (reference sequence). V lost 4 bases to trimming and J lost 3 bases; unmatched junction nucleotides: 7. The CDR3 runs to 15 residues. The entire variable domain, with the rest obtained from reference TRBV7-9 and TRBJ2-3, is as follows: DTGVSQNPRHKITKRGQNVTFRCDPISEHNRLYWYRQTLGQGPEFLTYFQNEAQLEKSRLLSDRFSAERPKGSFSTLEIQRTEQGDSAMYLCASSWGTIGTDTQYFGPGTRLTVL.

This clonotype was seen repeatedly, ten times or more. The chain has TRBV7-8 and TRBJ2-7; 7 bases are shared with TRBD2. The ends lost 5 bases at V and 0 bases at J; junction bases unmatched: 7. The CDR3 consists of 15 residues. Germline CDR1 is SGHVS and CDR2 is FQNEAQ. In DNA, the CDR3 is TGTGCCAGCAGCGCCGGGGGGACTAACTCCTACGAGCAGTACTTC. The encoded protein is CASSAGGTNSYEQYF.

This clonotype came up many times. V gene TRBV5-1 combines with J gene TRBJ1-6; D ambiguous. In germline, CDR1 is SGHRS, CDR2 YFSETQ. The CDR3 sequence is 14 residues long. With 0 bases removed from V and 10 bases from J, the gap between germline ends came to 11 bases. This chain's CDR3 is CASSLAGKGSPLHF. The CDR3 DNA sequence: TGCGCCAGCAGCTTGGCTGGGAAAGGGTCACCCCTCCACTTT. Based on the CDR3 plus reference TRBV5-1 and TRBJ1-6, the full variable domain is KAGVTQTPRYLIKTRGQQVTLSCSPISGHRSVSWYQQTPGQGLQFLFEYFSETQRNKGNFPGRFSGRQFSNSRSEMNVSTLELGDSALYLCASSLAGKGSPLHFGNGTRLTVT.

A note on this clonotype: A read error may be the cause here, since a much bigger clone is one base away. The genes are TRBV27 and TRBJ2-7; tentative D call: TRBD1 (9 bases). The length of the CDR3 is 13 residues. CDR1 MNHEY and CDR2 SMNVEV come from the germline V gene (reference sequence). The DNA of the CDR3 is TGTGCCGGCAGTAGCGGGACAGGGTACGAGCAGTACTTC. Translated: CAGSSGTGYEQYF.

The chain combines TRBV5-1 with TRBJ2-3; D is ambiguous. Trimming removed 3 bases at V and 4 bases at J, with 9 bases between. Germline V gives CDR1 SGHRS, CDR2 YFSETQ. The CDR3 sequence is 13 residues long. In nucleotides, the CDR3 is TGCGCCAGCAGCTCCCAACAGCCAGATACGCAGTATTTT. As protein: CASSSQQPDTQYF.

This clonotype was observed at least ten times. The chain uses TRBV6-1 and TRBJ1-2; D gene ambiguous. Deletions cut 6 bases from V and 5 bases from J, with 16 bases between. The CDR3 loop spans 14 amino acids. Germline assignment: CDR1 MNHNS and CDR2 SASEGT. The chain's CDR3 is CASSDVGVGYGYTF. The CDR3 DNA reads as TGTGCCAGCAGCGACGTTGGGGTCGGATATGGCTACACCTTC.

This clonotype was seen at least ten times. V gene TRBV11-1 combines with J gene TRBJ1-1, with unresolved D. The CDR3 is 12 residues long. Germline loops: CDR1 SGHAT, CDR2 FQDESV (reference sequence). The V gene lost 5 bases and the J gene lost 6 bases, with 10 bases spanning the gap. The CDR3 DNA reads TGTGCCAGCAGCCCTACATACCCTGAAGCTTTCTTT. Protein product: CASSPTYPEAFF.

This clonotype was recorded at least ten times. V gene TRBV2 combines with J gene TRBJ1-2; TRBD1 is a possible D gene (6 bases). The CDR3 runs 14 residues. V was clipped by 7 bases and J by 7 bases, with 19 bases between them. Per the germline V gene, CDR1 is SNHLY and CDR2 is FYNNEI. The CDR3 sequence: CASTIEGGFGGYTF. The CDR3 nucleotides read TGTGCCAGCACCATTGAAGGGGGATTCGGTGGCTACACCTTC.

This clonotype occurred many times. V and J are TRBV29-1 and TRBJ1-2; 7 bases align to TRBD1. In germline, CDR1 is SQVTM, CDR2 ANQGSEA. There are 17 residues in the CDR3. V gave up 6 bases and J gave up 4 bases; unmatched junction bases: 20. CDR3 DNA sequence: TGCAGCGTCGCTAGGGGGACAGACTCTCCTCCTGGCTATGGCTACACCTTC. Amino acids: CSVARGTDSPPGYGYTF.

This clonotype has at least ten counts. The V and J genes are TRBV11-2 and TRBJ2-6; D call uncertain. In germline, CDR1 is SGHAT, CDR2 FQNNGV. This CDR3 has 16 residues. V lost 3 bases, J lost 1 base, and 10 bases lay in between. The CDR3 spells CASSFYPLSGANVLTF. CDR3 DNA: TGTGCCAGCAGCTTTTACCCCCTTTCTGGGGCCAACGTCCTGACTTTC.